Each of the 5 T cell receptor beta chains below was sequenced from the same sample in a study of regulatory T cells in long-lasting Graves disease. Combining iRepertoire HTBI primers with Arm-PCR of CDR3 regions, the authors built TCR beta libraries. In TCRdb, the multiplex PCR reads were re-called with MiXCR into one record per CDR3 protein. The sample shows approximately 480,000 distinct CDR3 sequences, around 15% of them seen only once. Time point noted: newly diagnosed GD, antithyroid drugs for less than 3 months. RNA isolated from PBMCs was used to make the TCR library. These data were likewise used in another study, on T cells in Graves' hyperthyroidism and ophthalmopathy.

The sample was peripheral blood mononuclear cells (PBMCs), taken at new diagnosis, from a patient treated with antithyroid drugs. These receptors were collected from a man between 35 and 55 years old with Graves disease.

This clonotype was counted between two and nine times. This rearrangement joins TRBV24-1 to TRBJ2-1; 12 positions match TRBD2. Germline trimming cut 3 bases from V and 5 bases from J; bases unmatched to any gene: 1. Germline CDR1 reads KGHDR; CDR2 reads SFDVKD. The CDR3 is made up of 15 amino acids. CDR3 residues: CATSDTSGRHNEQFF. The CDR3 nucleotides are TGTGCCACCAGTGATACTAGCGGGAGGCACAATGAGCAGTTCTTC.

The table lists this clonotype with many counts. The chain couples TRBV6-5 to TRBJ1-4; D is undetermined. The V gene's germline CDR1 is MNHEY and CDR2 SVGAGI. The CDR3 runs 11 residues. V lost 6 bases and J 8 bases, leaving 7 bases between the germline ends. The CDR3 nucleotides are TGTGCCAGCAGCTACCAAGAAAAACTGTTTTTT. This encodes CASSYQEKLFF.

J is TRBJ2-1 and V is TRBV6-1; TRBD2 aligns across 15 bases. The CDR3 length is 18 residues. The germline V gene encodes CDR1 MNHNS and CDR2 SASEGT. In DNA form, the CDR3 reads TGTGCAGCACTCCAGGGACTAGCGGGAGGTACGATCTACAATGAGCAGTTCTTC. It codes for CAALQGLAGGTIYNEQFF.

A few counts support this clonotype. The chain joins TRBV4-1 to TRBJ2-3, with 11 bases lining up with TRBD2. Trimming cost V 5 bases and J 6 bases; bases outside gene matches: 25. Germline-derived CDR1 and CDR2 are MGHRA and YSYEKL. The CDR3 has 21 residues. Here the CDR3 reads CASSSTIRGLADIKQSDTQYF. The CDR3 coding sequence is TGCGCCAGCAGCTCGACAATTAGGGGACTAGCGGATATAAAGCAGTCGGATACGCAGTATTTT.

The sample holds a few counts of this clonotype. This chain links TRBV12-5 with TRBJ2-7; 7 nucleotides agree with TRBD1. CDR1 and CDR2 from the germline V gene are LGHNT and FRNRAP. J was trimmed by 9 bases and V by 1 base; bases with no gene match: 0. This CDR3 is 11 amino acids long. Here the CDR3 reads CASGLGQGQYF. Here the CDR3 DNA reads TGTGCTAGTGGTTTGGGACAGGGGCAGTACTTC.